Below are 20 T cell receptor beta chains sequenced from a single sample in a study of T cells expressing NK-cell markers. TCRdb reprocessed the 5' RACE reads and stores each CDR3 protein as one record, lacking DNA. This sample's table has roughly 450,000 distinct CDR3 sequences. The sample was blood T cells: a sorted CD56 or NKG2C T cell subset, CD4+ or CD8+ T cells, or bulk PBMC T cells (not recorded which). All receptors come from a woman between 50 and 59 years old in good health.

This chain links TRBV7-8 with TRBJ2-2. This CDR3 has 13 amino acids. The germline V gene encodes CDR1 SGHVS and CDR2 FQNEAQ. The CDR3 here is CASSGRTTGELFF.

CDR3 sequence reads: CASSLVGPNQPQHF. The rearrangement uses TRBV27 and TRBJ1-5; TCRdb outputs TRBD1, but without DNA this stays unchecked. This CDR3 has 14 residues. CDR1 and CDR2 from the germline V gene are MNHEY and SMNVEV (reference sequence).

The chain has TRBV5-6 and TRBJ1-6; TCRdb picks TRBD1, but there is no DNA to check that call. CDR1 is SGHDT and CDR2 is YYEEEE in the germline V gene. The length of the CDR3 is 15 residues. The CDR3 here is CASSLAAQGDSPLHF.

The rearrangement joins TRBV16 to TRBJ1-1; lacking DNA, the TRBD1 call made by TCRdb goes unchecked. This CDR3 is built from 15 residues. Germline CDR1 reads KGHSY; CDR2 reads FQNENV. The CDR3 loop reads CASSHSGAGNTEAFF.

The chain joins TRBV28 to TRBJ2-3. CDR3 size: 12 residues. The germline gives CDR1 MDHEN, CDR2 SYDVKM. CDR3 in amino acids: CASSSEADTQYF.

The genes are TRBV14 and TRBJ1-3; TCRdb names TRBD1, which stays unverified in the absence of DNA. The CDR3 runs to 15 residues. Germline CDR1 and CDR2: SGHDN and FVKESK. The CDR3 reads CASRDRGALRNTIYF.

This chain uses TRBV5-1 with TRBJ2-3; TCRdb's assignment of TRBD2 cannot be checked, as there is no DNA. The CDR3 runs to 18 residues. CDR1 SGHRS and CDR2 YFSETQ come from the germline V gene. CDR3 in amino acids: CASRPPGLAGGRVLTQYF.

CDR3 sequence reads: CASTPRGRNTGELFF. V and J are TRBV12-3 or TRBV12-4 and TRBJ2-2; as DNA is missing, the TRBD1 call by TCRdb cannot be tested. The CDR3 has 15 amino acids.

The V and J genes are TRBV11-2 and TRBJ2-3; TCRdb gives TRBD1 as the D gene, but with no DNA this cannot be confirmed. The CDR3 runs to 15 residues. The germline gives CDR1 SGHAT, CDR2 FQNNGV. The CDR3 is CASSPLRTRTDTQYF.

The chain links TRBV12-3 or TRBV12-4 to TRBJ1-2; lacking DNA, the TRBD1 call made by TCRdb goes unchecked. CDR3 length: 14 amino acids. CDR3 residues: CASSLRGTNYGYTF.

The chain carries TRBV28 and TRBJ1-6; the D call of TRBD1 rests on TCRdb alone, since no DNA is present to check it. The CDR3 runs to 12 residues. The germline V gene encodes CDR1 MDHEN and CDR2 SYDVKM. The chain's CDR3 is CASSPRLGSLHF. Full variable domain (rest looked up from reference TRBV28 and TRBJ1-6): DVKVTQSSRYLVKRTGEKVFLECVQDMDHENMFWYRQDPGLGLRLIYFSYDVKMKEKGDIPEGYSVSREKKERFSLILESASTNQTSMYLCASSPRLGSLHFGNGTRLTVT.

This chain connects TRBV20-1 to TRBJ2-1; TCRdb selects TRBD2, and the lack of DNA leaves this call unchecked. Germline CDR1 reads DFQATT; CDR2 reads SNEGSKA (reference sequence). CDR3 size: 15 residues. Here the CDR3 reads CSARDWSGSGSEQFF.

This chain joins TRBV4-1 and TRBJ2-5; checking the TCRdb D call of TRBD2 is not possible without DNA. The CDR3 runs 13 residues. Looked up from germline, CDR1 is MGHRA and CDR2 is YSYEKL. Here the CDR3 reads CASALAGVETQYF.

The chain recombines TRBV7-8 with TRBJ2-3; the TRBD1 assignment by TCRdb is unverifiable without DNA. This CDR3 is built from 14 residues. Germline CDR1 SGHVS, CDR2 FQNEAQ. Here the CDR3 reads CASSLDGAPDTQYF.

The gene calls are TRBV7-6 and TRBJ2-1. The CDR3 is made up of 17 amino acids. The germline gives CDR1 SGHVS, CDR2 FNYEAQ. The CDR3 loop is CASSLYLGQSSYNEQFF. The entire variable domain, with the rest obtained from reference TRBV7-6 and TRBJ2-1, is as follows: GAGVSQSPRYKVTKRGQDVALRCDPISGHVSLYWYRQALGQGPEFLTYFNYEAQQDKSGLPNDRFSAERPEGSISTLTIQRTEQRDSAMYRCASSLYLGQSSYNEQFFGPGTRLTVL.

The chain couples TRBV18 to TRBJ2-1; there is no DNA to check the TCRdb D call of TRBD1. The germline CDR1 and CDR2 sequences are KGHSH and LQKENI. The CDR3 consists of 11 residues. The CDR3 loop is CASSETGAQFF.

The V gene is TRBV27, the J gene TRBJ2-5; the D call from TCRdb, TRBD2, cannot be confirmed without DNA. The germline gives CDR1 MNHEY, CDR2 SMNVEV (reference sequence). CDR3 size: 16 residues. This chain's CDR3 is CASSPIYLADKETQYF.

The chain links TRBV2 to TRBJ1-2. The CDR3 totals 15 residues. Germline V gene lookup returns CDR1 SNHLY and CDR2 FYNNEI. CDR3 protein: CASSEAGGRPYGYTF. The whole variable domain, remainder taken from reference TRBV2 and TRBJ1-2, is EPEVTQTPSHQVTQMGQEVILRCVPISNHLYFYWYRQILGQKVEFLVSFYNNEISEKSEIFDDQFSVERPDGSNFTLKIRSTKLEDSAMYFCASSEAGGRPYGYTFGSGTRLTVV.

The J gene is TRBJ2-1, the V gene TRBV12-3 or TRBV12-4; TCRdb designates TRBD2, a call that cannot be tested without DNA. The CDR3 covers 16 residues. CDR3 amino acids: CASSPSGGRAHNEQFF.

The chain combines TRBV12-3 or TRBV12-4 with TRBJ2-1; TCRdb proposes TRBD2, but this gene call is untestable without DNA. The length of the CDR3 is 15 residues. CDR3 in amino acids: CASSLLSGWGSEQFF.